A selection of T cell receptor beta chains follows, all from one sample in a study of cytomegalovirus exposure and HLA in healthy donors. Produced via immunoSEQ multiplex PCR; TCRdb's table is partial and in-frame only. The table shows around 130,000 clones, with roughly 82% occurring only once. The specimen sequenced was PBMCs. The receptors derive from a woman aged 18 to 35 in good health and CMV-seronegative. The CDR3 runs from the conserved cysteine through the conserved F or W. D genes are given only for firm matches. Only part of the rows carry a size: once, few, many, or a class if the clone is expanded.

- | TRBJ1-1 | TRBV7-2 | - | CASSLGGTTNTEAFF | TGTGCCAGCAGCTTAGGGGGGACTACGAACACTGAAGCTTTCTTT
- | TRBJ2-2 | TRBV11-3 | - | CASSANRAGELFF | TGTGCCAGCAGCGCTAACAGGGCCGGGGAGCTGTTTTTT
- | TRBJ1-1 | TRBV2 | TRBD1 | CASINLQGAGTEAFF | TGTGCCAGCATCAACTTACAGGGGGCTGGGACTGAAGCTTTCTTT
- | TRBJ2-5 | TRBV5-4 | - | CASSSVQTQYF | TGTGCCAGCAGCTCGGTCCAGACCCAGTACTTC
- | TRBJ2-5 | TRBV11-1 | - | CASSFEYSETQYF | TGTGCCAGCAGCTTCGAGTATTCCGAGACCCAGTACTTC
- | TRBJ1-2 | TRBV4-2 | TRBD1 | CASSPDRAFDNYGYTF | TGTGCCAGCAGCCCTGACAGGGCGTTCGATAACTATGGCTACACCTTC
few | TRBJ1-2 | TRBV18 | TRBD1 | CASSPAQGSYTF | TGTGCCAGCTCGCCAGCACAGGGGAGCTACACCTTC
- | TRBJ1-2 | TRBV6-1 | - | CASNCGRFYGYTF | TGTGCCAGCAATTGCGGCCGCTTCTATGGCTACACCTTC
- | TRBJ1-5 | TRBV19 | - | CASAGSGNQPQHF | TGTGCCAGTGCCGGGAGTGGCAATCAGCCCCAGCATTTT
- | TRBJ1-2 | TRBV28 | - | CASSSDYRDRLNYGYTF | TGTGCCAGCAGTTCGGACTATCGGGACCGACTTAACTATGGCTACACCTTC
- | TRBJ1-6 | TRBV5-6 | - | CASSLGPSSYNSPLHF | TGTGCCAGCAGCTTGGGACCTAGCTCCTATAATTCACCCCTCCACTTT
- | TRBJ2-5 | TRBV11-2 | TRBD1 | CASRFPGQGGQETQYF | TGTGCCAGCAGATTCCCGGGACAGGGTGGGCAAGAGACCCAGTACTTC
- | TRBJ2-2 | TRBV7-8 | - | CASSLTPSGELFF | TGTGCCAGCAGCTTGACACCTTCCGGGGAGCTGTTTTTT
- | TRBJ1-4 | TRBV30 | TRBD1 | CAWRPGQGVANEKLFF | TGTGCCTGGAGGCCGGGACAGGGGGTAGCTAATGAAAAACTGTTTTTT
- | TRBJ1-4 | TRBV29-1 | TRBD1 | CSVARQGFNEKLFF | TGCAGCGTTGCCCGACAGGGGTTCAATGAAAAACTGTTTTTT
- | TRBJ1-1 | TRBV7-8 | TRBD1 | CASSLDRAEAFF | TGTGCCAGCAGCCTCGACAGGGCTGAAGCTTTCTTT
- | TRBJ2-7 | TRBV5-4 | - | CASSPGPWDEQYF | TGTGCCAGCAGCCCTGGGCCTTGGGACGAGCAGTACTTC
- | TRBJ2-1 | TRBV27 | TRBD2 | CASSPLQGAGGNNEQFF | TGTGCCAGCAGTCCCCTTCAGGGAGCGGGAGGGAACAATGAGCAGTTCTTC
- | TRBJ1-4 | TRBV7-9 | - | CASSLEGGGDEKLFF | TGTGCCAGCAGCTTAGAGGGAGGGGGAGATGAAAAACTGTTTTTT
once | TRBJ2-7 | TRBV27 | - | CASSFRGGYEQYF | TGTGCCAGCAGTTTTAGGGGGGGCTACGAGCAGTACTTC
- | TRBJ1-2 | TRBV19 | TRBD1 | CASSIVRGRRALYGYTF | TGTGCCAGTAGTATAGTCAGGGGGCGACGGGCCCTATATGGCTACACCTTC
- | TRBJ2-7 | TRBV2 | TRBD2 | CASRGSSGPYEQYF | TGTGCCAGCAGGGGATCTAGCGGACCCTACGAGCAGTACTTC
- | TRBJ1-1 | TRBV11-2 | - | CASSLDLAGPTEAFF | TGTGCCAGCAGCTTAGATCTAGCGGGACCCACTGAAGCCTTCTTT
- | TRBJ1-2 | TRBV6-6 | - | CASSRDYGYTF | TGTGCCAGCAGCCGGGACTATGGCTACACCTTC
- | TRBJ2-4 | TRBV7-9 | - | CASSLVDRAKNIQYF | TGTGCCAGCAGCTTAGTCGACAGGGCCAAAAACATTCAGTACTTC
once | TRBJ1-4 | TRBV19 | - | CASSTGPEKLFF | TGTGCCAGTAGTACAGGGCCCGAAAAACTGTTTTTT
- | TRBJ2-1 | TRBV11-2 | TRBD2 | CASSFGASGGVKVF | TGTGCCAGCAGCTTTGGGGCGAGCGGGGGGGTCAAGGTCTTC
once | TRBJ1-5 | TRBV7-9 | - | CASSFAGQAQHF | TGTGCCAGCAGCTTCGCAGGCCAGGCCCAGCATTTT
- | TRBJ2-7 | TRBV2 | - | CASSDRGAEQYF | TGTGCCAGCAGTGATCGTGGGGCCGAGCAGTACTTC
- | TRBJ2-5 | TRBV25-1 | - | CASTEGELQETQYF | TGTGCCAGCACTGAGGGAGAGCTCCAAGAGACCCAGTACTTC
- | TRBJ2-2 | TRBV19 | - | CASTPDTGELFF | TGTGCCAGTACCCCCGACACCGGGGAGCTGTTTTTT
- | TRBJ1-2 | TRBV29-1 | TRBD1 | CSASKGQFYGYTF | TGCAGCGCCTCCAAGGGACAGTTTTATGGCTACACCTTC
- | TRBJ2-3 | TRBV11-2 | TRBD1 | CASSFPVEGQLGTDTQYF | TGTGCCAGCAGCTTTCCGGTAGAGGGACAGCTAGGCACAGATACGCAGTATTTT
- | TRBJ1-5 | TRBV5-1 | - | CASSDGRGRQPQHF | TGCGCCAGCAGCGACGGGCGGGGGAGGCAGCCCCAGCATTTT
- | TRBJ1-1 | TRBV10-1 | - | CASRRYRDTEAFF | TGCGCCAGCCGGAGATACAGGGACACTGAAGCTTTCTTT
- | TRBJ1-4 | TRBV18 | TRBD1 | CASSHSGGLAKLFF | TGTGCCAGCTCACACTCAGGGGGTCTTGCTAAACTGTTTTTT
few | TRBJ2-1 | TRBV29-1 | TRBD1 | CSVVGTGRYNEQFF | TGCAGCGTTGTGGGGACAGGGAGGTACAATGAGCAGTTCTTC
once | TRBJ2-5 | TRBV5-5 | - | CASSLAPGAETQYF | TGTGCCAGCAGCTTGGCCCCCGGAGCGGAGACCCAGTACTTC
- | TRBJ1-4 | TRBV11-2 | TRBD1 | CASSLEGGWGVKLFF | TGTGCCAGCAGCTTAGAAGGGGGCTGGGGGGTAAAACTGTTTTTT
- | TRBJ1-2 | TRBV7-8 | TRBD1 | CASSFSGTGGIPGGYTF | TGTGCCAGCAGCTTTTCCGGGACAGGGGGAATTCCAGGTGGCTACACCTTC
once | TRBJ1-1 | TRBV12-5 | - | CASGLRVEAFF | TGTGCTAGTGGTCTCCGGGTTGAAGCTTTCTTT
- | TRBJ1-2 | TRBV7-2 | - | CASRHGGSTNYGYTF | TGTGCCAGCCGCCATGGGGGGAGTACTAACTATGGCTACACCTTC
- | TRBJ2-1 | TRBV4-1 | - | CASSQELMGGALRIREQFF | TGCGCCAGCAGCCAAGAACTGATGGGGGGGGCCCTAAGGATACGTGAGCAGTTCTTC
- | TRBJ1-4 | TRBV6-6 | - | CASLVDSTNEKLFF | TGTGCCAGTCTCGTTGACAGCACTAATGAAAAACTGTTTTTT